This T cell receptor (beta chain) is drawn from a study of molecular identifiers for immune sequencing clone quantification. About the research overall: The replicate experiment used RNA from approximately 20,000 or 100,000 naive CD8 cells. This RNA was split into five aliquots, and four of them were sequenced.

It was with previously described methods and listed TCR primers that bulk TCR libraries were made. TCRdb processed the PCR reads anew with MiXCR; each CDR3 protein has one entry. The data contain approximately 9,800 distinct CDR3 sequences, 15% to 20% of them seen just once; the ten biggest clones take up approximately 2.1%. This clonotype is classed as medium-sized (0.01 to 0.1%). As yet, its antigen is unknown. General study points: In naive cells, under 1% of molecules belonged to clones above 20 RNA copies, against over 99% in effector cells.

This clonotype was obtained from a human donor in good health. Some libraries in this study had Jurkat cell RNA spiked in. Sequenced: naive CD8+ T cells from blood, with Jurkat cell RNA spiked in. Subset here: FACS-sorted CD8+CD4-CCR7+CD45RA+ naive T cells.

The CDR3 here is CASSPGTNSNQPQHF. Written as DNA, the CDR3 is TGTGCCAGCAGCCCCGGCACGAATAGCAATCAGCCCCAGCATTTT. V and J are TRBV25-1 and TRBJ1-5; D remains ambiguous. Germline V CDR1 and CDR2: MGHDK, SYGVNS. V was pared by 6 bases and J by 0 bases, with 12 bases between. This CDR3 contains 15 residues.